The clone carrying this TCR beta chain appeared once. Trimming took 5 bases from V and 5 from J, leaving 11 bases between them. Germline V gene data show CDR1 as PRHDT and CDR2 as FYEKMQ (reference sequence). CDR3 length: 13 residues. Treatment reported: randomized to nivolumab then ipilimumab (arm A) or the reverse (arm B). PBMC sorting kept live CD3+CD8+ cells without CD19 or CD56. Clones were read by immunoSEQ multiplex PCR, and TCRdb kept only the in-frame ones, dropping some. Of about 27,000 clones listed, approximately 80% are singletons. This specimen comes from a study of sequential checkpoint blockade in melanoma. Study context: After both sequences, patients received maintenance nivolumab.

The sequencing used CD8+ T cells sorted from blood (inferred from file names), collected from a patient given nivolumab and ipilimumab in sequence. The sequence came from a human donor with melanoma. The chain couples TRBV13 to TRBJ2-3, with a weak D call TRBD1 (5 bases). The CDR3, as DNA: TGTGCCAGCAGCATGCATCAGGGAGATACGCAGTATTTT. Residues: CASSMHQGDTQYF.